This TCR beta chain appears in the sequencing data of a study of OX40 agonist ivuxolimab in advanced cancers. Study results and limitations: More expanded clones were found, on average, in CD8+ than in CD4+ T cells.

TCRdb's table, derived via immunoSEQ multiplex PCR, lists solely in-frame clones and lacks some. Here the sample spans over 85,000 clones, roughly nine tenths being singletons. Of note for this clone: Its antigen is currently unknown.

Trimming took 4 bases from V and 6 from J; bases not matched to a gene: 6. Per the germline V gene, CDR1 is MNHNS and CDR2 is SASEGT. The CDR3 runs to 15 residues. This specimen was CD4+ or CD8+ T cells sorted from blood, taken in a trial of the OX40 agonist ivuxolimab. The chain recombines TRBV6-1 with TRBJ1-2; 12 bases match TRBD1. This receptor was obtained from an adult with an advanced solid tumor such as melanoma, head and neck, liver or kidney cancer. CDR3 DNA sequence: TGTGCCAGCAGTGGGGCGGGGACAGGGGGCAATGGCTACACCTTC. It is translated as CASSGAGTGGNGYTF.